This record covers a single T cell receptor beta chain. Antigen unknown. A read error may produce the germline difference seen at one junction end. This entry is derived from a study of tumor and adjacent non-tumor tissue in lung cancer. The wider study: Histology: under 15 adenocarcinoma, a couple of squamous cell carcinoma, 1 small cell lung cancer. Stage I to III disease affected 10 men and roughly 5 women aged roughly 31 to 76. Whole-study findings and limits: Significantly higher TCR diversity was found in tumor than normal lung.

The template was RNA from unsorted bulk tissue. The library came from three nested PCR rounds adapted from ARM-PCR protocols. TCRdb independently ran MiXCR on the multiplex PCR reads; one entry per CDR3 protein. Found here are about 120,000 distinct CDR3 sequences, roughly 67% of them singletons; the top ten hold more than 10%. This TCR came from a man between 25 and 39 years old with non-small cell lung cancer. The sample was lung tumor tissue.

CDR3 in DNA: TGTGCCAGCAGTCTCTCGGGATTACTCAATGGGCAGTTCTTC. The encoded protein is CASSLSGLLNGQFF. The chain uses TRBV12-3 or TRBV12-4 and TRBJ2-1; D possibly corresponds to TRBD2 (5 bases). The CDR3 is 14 amino acids.